These T cell receptor beta chains were read from a single sample in a study of shared clonotypes between healthy human individuals. Data came from immunoSEQ multiplex PCR; TCRdb stores just in-frame clones and leaves some out. The repertoire holds about 2 million clones, with about 95% as singletons. Sequenced input: naive CD8+ T cells sorted from blood. The receptor set was obtained from a man between 18 and 35 years old in good health. Both conserved end residues are part of each CDR3. A D gene is named only where the DNA matches it firmly. Not all rows give a size; the values are once, few, many and, for expanded clones, a class.

J gene	D gene	V gene	clone size	CDR3 protein	CDR3 DNA
TRBJ2-7	.	TRBV9	few	CASSVGSGSYEQYF	TGTGCCAGCAGCGTCGGTAGCGGCTCCTACGAGCAGTACTTC
TRBJ2-7	TRBD2	TRBV5-1	.	CASSAGTSYEQYF	TGCGCCAGCAGCGCAGGGACTAGTTACGAGCAGTACTTC
TRBJ2-1	TRBD2	TRBV19	.	CASRLAGAGEQFF	TGTGCCAGTAGACTAGCGGGAGCGGGTGAGCAGTTCTTC
TRBJ2-2	.	TRBV6-4	.	CASSDRKAGELFF	TGTGCCAGCAGTGACCGGAAGGCCGGGGAGCTGTTTTTT
TRBJ2-5	.	TRBV11-2	.	CASSLGGSRRETQYF	TGTGCCAGCAGCTTAGGTGGGAGCCGACGGGAGACCCAGTACTTC
TRBJ2-1	TRBD2	TRBV13	.	CASSLGLAGILEQFF	TGTGCCAGCAGCTTAGGGCTAGCGGGCATTCTCGAGCAGTTCTTC
TRBJ2-2	.	TRBV18	.	CASSPLITTGWRVPDTGELFF	TGTGCCAGCTCACCCCTAATAACGACAGGGTGGAGGGTACCGGACACCGGGGAGCTGTTTTTT
TRBJ2-3	TRBD2	TRBV4-1	.	CASSQELAGGLADTQYF	TGCGCCAGCAGCCAAGAACTAGCGGGAGGGTTGGCAGATACGCAGTATTTT
TRBJ1-1	.	TRBV19	.	CASSPGVMNTEAFF	TGTGCCAGTAGTCCAGGGGTTATGAACACTGAAGCTTTCTTT
TRBJ2-7	.	TRBV27	.	CASSLTGPYEQYF	TGTGCCAGCAGTTTAACGGGACCCTACGAGCAGTACTTC
TRBJ2-2	TRBD1	TRBV7-2	once	CASSPLDRGGTGELFF	TGTGCCAGCAGCCCACTGGACAGGGGAGGAACCGGGGAGCTGTTTTTT
TRBJ2-3	.	TRBV6-5	.	CASSLDSAQYF	TGTGCCAGCAGTTTGGACAGTGCGCAGTATTTT
TRBJ2-5	.	TRBV29-1	once	CSVVGGEETQYF	TGCAGCGTTGTGGGGGGCGAGGAGACCCAGTACTTC
TRBJ2-7	TRBD1	TRBV4-2	.	CASSHGDRDISYEQYF	TGTGCCAGCAGCCACGGGGACAGAGATATCTCCTACGAGCAGTACTTC
TRBJ2-3	TRBD2	TRBV27	.	CASSASGVTDTQYF	TGTGCCAGCAGTGCTAGCGGAGTCACAGATACGCAGTATTTT
TRBJ2-7	.	TRBV27	.	CASSASQGNRWYEQYF	TGTGCCAGCAGTGCCTCACAGGGAAACCGTTGGTACGAGCAGTACTTC
TRBJ2-5	TRBD2	TRBV5-1	.	CASSLPTSGGAKETQYF	TGCGCCAGCAGCCTCCCCACTAGCGGGGGGGCGAAAGAGACCCAGTACTTC
TRBJ2-7	.	TRBV6-4	once	CASSDLSYEQYF	TGTGCCAGCAGTGACCTTTCCTACGAGCAGTACTTC